This T cell receptor beta chain was sequenced in a study of blood T cell dynamics during melanoma immunotherapy. Time point noted: week 3, after first cycle of checkpoint inhibitor. Sequencing used immunoSEQ multiplex PCR; TCRdb keeps in-frame clones, though not all of them. The sample records roughly 20,000 clones, approximately 90% being singletons. The sequences come from blood, collected from a patient treated with checkpoint blockade. This TCR derives from a human donor with melanoma.

The DNA of the CDR3 is TGCGCCAGCAGCTTGATCGGCTACGGGGAGACCCAGTACTTC. Translated, it gives CASSLIGYGETQYF. The chain carries TRBV5-1 and TRBJ2-5; D is uncertain. Germline CDR1 and CDR2: SGHRS and YFSETQ. V lost 1 base and J 5 bases, leaving 12 bases between the germline ends. This CDR3 has 14 amino acids. Based on the CDR3 plus reference TRBV5-1 and TRBJ2-5, the full variable domain is KAGVTQTPRYLIKTRGQQVTLSCSPISGHRSVSWYQQTPGQGLQFLFEYFSETQRNKGNFPGRFSGRQFSNSRSEMNVSTLELGDSALYLCASSLIGYGETQYFGPGTRLLVL.